This is a list of T cell receptor beta chains from one sample in a study of identical twins. Each CDR3 protein is one row after TCRdb ran MiXCR on the 5' RACE reads. The sample holds hundreds of thousands of distinct CDR3 sequences, under 25% seen once. This same sample was also taken into another study, of yellow fever vaccine responses in identical twins.

The sample comprised CD4+ T cells sorted from blood. The source of these receptors is a young woman in good health. The CDR3 runs from the conserved cysteine through the conserved F or W. A D gene is named only where the DNA matches it firmly.

d_call,j_call,v_call,cdr3_aa
TRBD1,TRBJ1-2,TRBV12-3/TRBV12-4,CASSFGQGVGYTF
NA,TRBJ2-3,TRBV20-1,CSARQVEAVDTQYF
NA,TRBJ2-2,TRBV6-1,CASMAAINTGELFF
TRBD2,TRBJ2-3,TRBV4-1,CASSHLTSGGSTDTQYF
NA,TRBJ2-3,TRBV27,CASSLSRGRGDTQYF
TRBD1,TRBJ2-1,TRBV10-3,CAITGTADNEQFF
NA,TRBJ1-1,TRBV5-1,CASSFDMNTEAFF
TRBD1,TRBJ1-1,TRBV6-1,CASSAGQGITEAFF
TRBD1,TRBJ1-2,TRBV27,CASSAVQGSYGYTF
NA,TRBJ2-1,TRBV21-1,CASSKDQVYSYNEQFF
NA,TRBJ2-7,TRBV6-1,CASSEVPGTYLDEQYF
NA,TRBJ2-5,TRBV5-1,CASSLDGDQETQYF
NA,TRBJ1-5,TRBV6-1,CASSEMVGGQPQHF
NA,TRBJ2-3,TRBV6-5,CAISYSPWRTSTDTQYF
NA,TRBJ1-6,TRBV28,CASSFEGSPYNSPLHF
TRBD1,TRBJ1-4,TRBV12-3/TRBV12-4,CASGPQGMGEKLFF
NA,TRBJ2-1,TRBV4-2,CASSQPNLVSSYNEQFF
NA,TRBJ1-1,TRBV12-3/TRBV12-4,CASSPRREGTEAFF
NA,TRBJ2-2,TRBV29-1,CSVEGSTGELFF
TRBD2,TRBJ2-1,TRBV3-1,CASSQVGGRSDEQFF
TRBD2,TRBJ2-1,TRBV4-1,CASSQGYGGAGGEQFF
TRBD2,TRBJ2-1,TRBV28,CASSPPFGLAGDSEQFF
TRBD2,TRBJ2-1,TRBV11-2,CASSLGLADINEQFF
TRBD2,TRBJ2-1,TRBV5-1,CASSLVAGGINEQFF
TRBD1,TRBJ2-7,TRBV5-1,CASSLVAGGFHEQYF
NA,TRBJ2-3,TRBV20-1,CSARKPDGGDTQYF
NA,TRBJ1-1,TRBV20-1,CSALQGGTEAFF
NA,TRBJ1-2,TRBV6-1,CASSEGRATNYGYTF
TRBD1,TRBJ2-1,TRBV5-6,CASSLPLTGATTRLSNEQFF
TRBD2,TRBJ2-1,TRBV5-1,CASSLTPGLAGNEQFF
TRBD2,TRBJ2-7,TRBV20-1,CSARSGSTYEQYF
TRBD2,TRBJ2-1,TRBV12-3/TRBV12-4,CASEGGQPYNEQFF
NA,TRBJ1-2,TRBV12-3/TRBV12-4,CASSLKVTNYGYTF
TRBD2,TRBJ2-1,TRBV11-2,CASSLGLTRGLAGGLNNEQFF
NA,TRBJ2-2,TRBV7-8,CASTPHRVVDGELFF
NA,TRBJ2-4,TRBV4-1,CASSPGLQGPVAKNIQYF
NA,TRBJ2-5,TRBV5-6,CASSLPDGGSQETQYF
TRBD2,TRBJ2-1,TRBV5-4,CASSPGTSGGTEQFF
TRBD2,TRBJ2-1,TRBV20-1,CSASGGVNNEQFF
NA,TRBJ2-2,TRBV5-1,CASSRRGLAIPGELFF
TRBD2,TRBJ2-3,TRBV11-1,CASSFPRVATSGILTDTQYF
NA,TRBJ2-4,TRBV5-1,CASSLAGGAAKNIQYF